The 11 T cell receptor beta chains presented below share a single source sample, sequenced in a study of CD8+ T cells in alopecia areata (dated by TCRdb to 2017 to 2018). The receptor library was made with the immunoSEQ multiplex PCR assay. For TCR sequencing, RNA was extracted from every sample and reverse transcribed into cDNA to serve as template. TCRdb mirrors the immuneACCESS table, restricted to in-frame sequences. Some clones are absent from its copies; in checked studies, under half trace to an unresolved V gene, and the reason for the others is unknown. For this sample the table gives about 94,000 clones, of which just over 70% were detected only once. Jointly, the top ten make up around a sixth of the sample. Interpreted using the paper, the treatment or condition label stands for: oral pan-JAK inhibitor, 5-10 mg twice daily. The material was CD8+ T cells sorted from blood, obtained between weeks 44 and 45, from a patient treated with tofacitinib. These receptors were obtained from a human donor with alopecia areata.

This clone showed up just once. V and J are TRBV27 and TRBJ2-1; maybe TRBD2 (6 bases). Trimming left V 0 bases short and J 4 bases short, with 13 bases between. The germline CDR1 and CDR2 sequences are MNHEY and SMNVEV (reference sequence). There are 16 residues in the CDR3. CDR3 bases: TGTGCCAGCAGTTTATCGCGGGGCAGGTATTACAATGAGCAGTTCTTC. This translates into CASSLSRGRYYNEQFF.

The chain employs TRBV30 and TRBJ2-5; D may be TRBD2 (6 bases). The CDR3 contains 14 residues. V gave up 2 bases and J gave up 2 bases, with 12 bases separating them. In germline, CDR1 is GTSNPN, CDR2 SVGIG (reference sequence). CDR3 amino acids: CAWSRSSGQETQYF. The CDR3 DNA reads as TGTGCCTGGAGTCGAAGTAGCGGACAAGAGACCCAGTACTTC.

V is TRBV18 and J is TRBJ2-7, with D maybe TRBD1 (6 bases). The CDR3 consists of 16 residues. V shed 3 bases and J shed 7 bases, with 22 bases lying between them. Germline V lookup: CDR1 KGHSH, CDR2 LQKENI. In DNA form, the CDR3 reads TGTGCCAGCTCACCGAACACAGGGACCGACCGGGGAGAGCAGTACTTC. Its translation: CASSPNTGTDRGEQYF.

The rearrangement uses TRBV2 and TRBJ1-1; possibly TRBD1 for D (5 bases). Per the germline V gene, CDR1 is SNHLY and CDR2 is FYNNEI. The CDR3 covers 15 residues. V was pared by 6 bases and J by 0 bases, with 14 bases between. The DNA for the CDR3 is TGTGCCAGCAGACCCCGACAGCTAATGAACACTGAAGCTTTCTTT. Its translation is CASRPRQLMNTEAFF.

The rearrangement links TRBV9 to TRBJ1-2, with TRBD1 matching 8 bases. Germline V gene sequence: CDR1 SGDLS, CDR2 YYNGEE. V dropped 4 bases and J dropped 0; count of bases not matched to a gene: 8. CDR3 length: 16 amino acids. CDR3 in DNA: TGTGCCAGCAGCCCTCCGGGACAGGTTGCTAACTATGGCTACACCTTC. It codes for CASSPPGQVANYGYTF. The full variable domain, in which reference TRBV9 and TRBJ1-2 provide the parts outside the CDR3, is DSGVTQTPKHLITATGQRVTLRCSPRSGDLSVYWYQQSLDQGLQFLIQYYNGEERAKGNILERFSAQQFPDLHSELNLSSLELGDSALYFCASSPPGQVANYGYTFGSGTRLTVV.

This clone was counted between two and nine times. The chain links TRBV5-1 to TRBJ2-5, with no clear D. The V end lost 1 base, the J end lost 4 bases, and 5 bases lay between the germline ends. The length of the CDR3 is 12 residues. Germline loops: CDR1 SGHRS, CDR2 YFSETQ. CDR3 in DNA: TGCGCCAGCAGCTTGACGAGAGAGACCCAGTACTTC. Its protein is CASSLTRETQYF.

The CDR3 sequence is CASSLMGDGYTF. The CDR3 nucleotides are TGTGCCAGCAGCTTGATGGGGGATGGCTACACCTTC. The V gene is TRBV5-6, the J gene TRBJ1-2, with a weak D call TRBD1 (5 bases). V was pared by 1 base and J by 6 bases, with 7 bases between. Looked up from germline, CDR1 is SGHDT and CDR2 is YYEEEE. This CDR3 spans 12 amino acids.

The chain recombines TRBV30 with TRBJ2-7, with 8 bases fitting TRBD2. The germline CDR1 and CDR2 sequences are GTSNPN and SVGIG (reference sequence). The CDR3 runs 14 residues. J was trimmed by 0 bases and V by 3 bases; bases with no gene match: 4. CDR3 DNA: TGTGCCTGGAGGGGGGCGGGGGGCTCCTACGAGCAGTACTTC. Amino acid sequence: CAWRGAGGSYEQYF.

V is TRBV9 and J is TRBJ2-1, with 9 nucleotides matching TRBD1. There are 16 residues in the CDR3. With V trimmed by 4 bases and J by 1 base, 6 bases remained unmatched. Germline assignment: CDR1 SGDLS and CDR2 YYNGEE. The CDR3 region is CASSPGGQGSYNEQFF. The CDR3 DNA is TGTGCCAGCAGCCCCGGGGGACAGGGATCCTACAATGAGCAGTTCTTC.

The chain combines TRBV19 with TRBJ2-7; D remains ambiguous. The CDR3 covers 12 residues. Germline V gene lookup returns CDR1 LNHDA and CDR2 SQIVND (reference sequence). Trimming removed 5 bases at V and 6 bases at J, with 11 bases between. CDR3 residues: CASSDSYREQYF. The CDR3 nucleotides read TGTGCCAGTAGTGATAGTTACCGCGAGCAGTACTTC. Full variable domain (outside the CDR3, taken from reference TRBV19 and TRBJ2-7): DGGITQSPKYLFRKEGQNVTLSCEQNLNHDAMYWYRQDPGQGLRLIYYSQIVNDFQKGDIAEGYSVSREKKESFPLTVTSAQKNPTAFYLCASSDSYREQYFGPGTRLTVT.

This clone appeared a few times. The chain is built from TRBV5-1 and TRBJ2-3; D unclear. The V end lost 5 bases, the J end lost 1 base, and 5 bases lay between the germline ends. The CDR3 length is 12 residues. Germline V lookup: CDR1 SGHRS, CDR2 YFSETQ. CDR3 sequence reads: CASSARTDTQYF. In DNA, the CDR3 is TGCGCCAGCAGTGCACGCACAGATACGCAGTATTTT.